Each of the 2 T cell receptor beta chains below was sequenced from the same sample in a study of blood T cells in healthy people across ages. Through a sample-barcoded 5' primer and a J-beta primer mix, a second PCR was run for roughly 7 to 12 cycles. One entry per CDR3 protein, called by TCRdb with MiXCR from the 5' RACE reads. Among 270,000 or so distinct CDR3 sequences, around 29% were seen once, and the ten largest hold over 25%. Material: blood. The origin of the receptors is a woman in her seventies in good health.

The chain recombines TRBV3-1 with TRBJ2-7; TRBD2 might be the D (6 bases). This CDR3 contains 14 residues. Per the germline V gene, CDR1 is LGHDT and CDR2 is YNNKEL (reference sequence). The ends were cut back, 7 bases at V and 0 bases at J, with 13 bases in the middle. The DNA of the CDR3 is TGTGCCAGCACCGCCCGCGGGGACTCCTACGAGCAGTACTTC. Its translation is CASTARGDSYEQYF.

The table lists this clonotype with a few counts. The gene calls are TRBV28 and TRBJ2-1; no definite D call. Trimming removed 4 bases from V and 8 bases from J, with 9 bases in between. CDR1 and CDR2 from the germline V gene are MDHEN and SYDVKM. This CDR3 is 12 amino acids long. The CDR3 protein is CASSWRNYEQFF. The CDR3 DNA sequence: TGTGCCAGCAGTTGGCGTAATTATGAGCAGTTCTTC.